This record covers a single T cell receptor beta chain. Its antigen is currently unknown. Primers included in the PCR were 60 Vbeta and 13 Jbeta primers. Profiled with immunoSEQ multiplex PCR; TCRdb holds only in-frame clones, not every one. The table records about 170,000 clones, over 65% of them present only once. This entry belongs to a study of cytomegalovirus exposure and HLA in healthy donors. General observations from the study: In a later analysis, V- and J-gene trimming of beta chains associated with a DCLRE1C missense variant, replicated independently. TCR beta sequences numbering 15,000 to 20,000 were associated with HLA alleles at 0.05 false discovery rate in a later analysis. Most sequenced TCRs were rare (though some public TCRs occurred in many donors). The authors reported that TCR beta sequences could predict HLA-A and HLA-B alleles. These predictions were accurate for most subjects in the first cohort.

In germline, CDR1 is LNHDA, CDR2 SQIVND (reference sequence). CDR3 size: 14 residues. The chain uses TRBV19 and TRBJ2-5, with a possible D match to TRBD1 (6 bases). The better agreement between TRBJ2-7 and the DNA end casts doubt on the J call. The sequencing input was PBMCs. The receptor was isolated from a female donor in good health and CMV-seronegative. The CDR3 DNA reads TGTGCCAGTAGTATCTATACAGGGTTCTACGAGCAGTACTTC. Its translation is CASSIYTGFYEQYF.